This TCR beta chain was captured by sequencing in a study of cytomegalovirus exposure and HLA in healthy donors. V was clipped by 6 bases and J by 6 bases, with 9 bases between them. CDR1 DFQATT and CDR2 SNEGSKA come from the germline V gene (reference sequence). This CDR3 contains 11 residues. The table came from immunoSEQ multiplex PCR; TCRdb's copy has only in-frame clones and leaves some out. Of tens of thousands of clones detected, 95% to 96% appear once; the ten largest clones hold about 4.5%. This sequence joins TRBV20-1 and TRBJ1-5, with D perhaps TRBD1 (5 bases). This receptor was obtained from a woman under 30 in good health and CMV-seropositive. The sequenced sample consisted of PBMCs. CDR3 DNA: TGCAGTGCAGCTACAGGTCAGCCCCAGCATTTT. Protein product: CSAATGQPQHF.